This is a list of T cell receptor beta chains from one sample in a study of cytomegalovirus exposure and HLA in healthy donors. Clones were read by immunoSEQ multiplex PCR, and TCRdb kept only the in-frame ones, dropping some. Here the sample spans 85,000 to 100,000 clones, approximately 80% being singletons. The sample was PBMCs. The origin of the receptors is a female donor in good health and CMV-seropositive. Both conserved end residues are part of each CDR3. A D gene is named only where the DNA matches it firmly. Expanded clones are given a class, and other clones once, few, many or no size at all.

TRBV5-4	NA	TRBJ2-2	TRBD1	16	TGTGCCAGCAGCTTGCCGGGACAGGGGAAAACCGGGGAGCTGTTTTTT	CASSLPGQGKTGELFF
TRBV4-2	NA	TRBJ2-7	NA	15	TGTGCCAGCAGCCTAGAAGACGACTACTCCTACGAGCAGTACTTC	CASSLEDDYSYEQYF
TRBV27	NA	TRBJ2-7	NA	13	TGTGCCAGCAGTTTTGGCAGGTGGTACGAGCAGTACTTC	CASSFGRWYEQYF
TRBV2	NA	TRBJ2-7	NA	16	TGTGCCAGCAGTGATAAACAGGTAAATGGATCCTACGAGCAGTACTTC	CASSDKQVNGSYEQYF
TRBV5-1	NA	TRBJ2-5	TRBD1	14	TGCGCCAGCAGCGGCGGACAGGGGGAATCGGCCCAGTACTTC	CASSGGQGESAQYF
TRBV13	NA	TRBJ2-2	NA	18	TGTGCCAGCAGCTTACAAGCCGAGTGGGGGCCGGACACCGGGGAGCTGTTTTTT	CASSLQAEWGPDTGELFF
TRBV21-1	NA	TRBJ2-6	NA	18	TGTGCCAGCAGCCTCCGGACTAGCGGGGGGGGTGGGGCCAACGTCCTGACTTTC	CASSLRTSGGGGANVLTF
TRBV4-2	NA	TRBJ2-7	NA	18	TGTGCCAGCAGCCAAGATCTGAGAACCGGGACATCTACCTACGAGCAGTACTTC	CASSQDLRTGTSTYEQYF
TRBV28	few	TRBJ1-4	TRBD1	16	TGTGCCAGCAGTTTACCGGGACAGGGTTTTAGTGAAAAACTGTTTTTT	CASSLPGQGFSEKLFF
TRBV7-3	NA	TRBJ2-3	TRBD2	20	TGTGCCAGCAGTCCCACGGGACTAGCGGGAGTATTTAGGAGCACAGATACGCAGTATTTT	CASSPTGLAGVFRSTDTQYF
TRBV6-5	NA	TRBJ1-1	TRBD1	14	TGTGCCAGCAGTGAGGGACAGTCGACGTCTGAAGCTTTCTTT	CASSEGQSTSEAFF
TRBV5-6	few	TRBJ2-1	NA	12	TGTGCCAGCAGCTTGGAGAGTTGTGAGCAGTTCTTC	CASSLESCEQFF
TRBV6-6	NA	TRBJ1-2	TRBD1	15	TGTGCCAGCAGCCCTGACAGGGGGCATAACTATGGCTACACCTTC	CASSPDRGHNYGYTF
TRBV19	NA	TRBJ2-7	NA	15	TGTGCCAGTAGTATAGATCGGGAACAGACCTACGAGCAGTACTTC	CASSIDREQTYEQYF
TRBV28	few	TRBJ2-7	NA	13	TGTGCCAGCAGTTTGGACAGCTCCTACGAGCAGTACTTC	CASSLDSSYEQYF
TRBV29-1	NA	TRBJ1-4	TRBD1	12	TGCAGCGTGGCAGGGGGCAGTGAAAAACTGTTTTTT	CSVAGGSEKLFF
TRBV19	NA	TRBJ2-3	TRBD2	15	TGTGCCAGCTCGGACGGCGGGGGGCACACAGATACGCAGTATTTT	CASSDGGGHTDTQYF
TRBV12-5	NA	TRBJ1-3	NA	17	TGTGCTAGTGGTTTGGTAATTTCGGGGGGTGTCGGAAACACCATATATTTT	CASGLVISGGVGNTIYF
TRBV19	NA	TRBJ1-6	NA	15	TGTGCCAGTAGTATAGGAGGGAATCCCAATTCACCCCTCCACTTT	CASSIGGNPNSPLHF
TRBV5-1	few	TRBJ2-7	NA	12	TGCGCCAGCAGCTCCAACTCCTACGAGCAGTACTTC	CASSSNSYEQYF
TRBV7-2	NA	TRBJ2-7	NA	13	TGTGCCAGCAGCTTAAATAGAGACTACGAGCAGTACTTC	CASSLNRDYEQYF
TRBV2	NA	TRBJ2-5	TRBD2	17	TGTGCCAGCAGCCGACTAGCGGGGCTTCCCATCGGAGAGACCCAGTACTTC	CASSRLAGLPIGETQYF
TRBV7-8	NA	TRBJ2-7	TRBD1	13	TGTGCCAGCAGCACCGGGACAGCCTACGAGCAGTACTTC	CASSTGTAYEQYF